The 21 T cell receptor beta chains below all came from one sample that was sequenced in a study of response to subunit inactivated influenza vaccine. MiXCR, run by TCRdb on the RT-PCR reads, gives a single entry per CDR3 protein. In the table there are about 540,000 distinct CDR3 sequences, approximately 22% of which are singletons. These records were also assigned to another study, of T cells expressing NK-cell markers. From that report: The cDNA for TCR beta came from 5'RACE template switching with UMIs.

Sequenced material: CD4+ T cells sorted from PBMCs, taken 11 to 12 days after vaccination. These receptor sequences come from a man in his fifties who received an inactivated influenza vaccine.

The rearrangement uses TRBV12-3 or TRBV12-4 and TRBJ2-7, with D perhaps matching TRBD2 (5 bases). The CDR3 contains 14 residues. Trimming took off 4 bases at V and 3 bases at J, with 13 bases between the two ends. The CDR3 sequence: CASSSGGWHYEQYF. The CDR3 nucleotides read TGTGCCAGCAGTTCAGGAGGCTGGCACTACGAGCAGTACTTC.

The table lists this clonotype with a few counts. CDR3 coding DNA: TGTGCCAGCAGTCCGACTACAGGGCTTCGGGCGACCGGGGAGCTGTTTTTT. This translates into CASSPTTGLRATGELFF. This chain connects TRBV12-3 or TRBV12-4 to TRBJ2-2, with D perhaps matching TRBD1 (6 bases). Trimming left V 5 bases short and J 5 bases short, with 21 bases between. The CDR3 has 17 amino acids.

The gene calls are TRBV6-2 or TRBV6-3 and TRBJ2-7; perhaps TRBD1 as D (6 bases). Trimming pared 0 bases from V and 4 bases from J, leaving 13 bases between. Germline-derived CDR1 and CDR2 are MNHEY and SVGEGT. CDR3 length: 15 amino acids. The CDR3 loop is CASSYSWDMKYEQYF. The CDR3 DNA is TGTGCCAGCAGTTACTCTTGGGACATGAAGTACGAGCAGTACTTC.

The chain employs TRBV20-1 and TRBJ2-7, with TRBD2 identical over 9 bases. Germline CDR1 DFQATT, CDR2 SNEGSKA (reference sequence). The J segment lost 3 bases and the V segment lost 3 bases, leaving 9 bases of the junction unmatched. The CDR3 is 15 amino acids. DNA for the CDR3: TGCAGTGCTAGTGGAGCGGGAGGCCGCATCTACGAGCAGTACTTC. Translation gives CSASGAGGRIYEQYF.

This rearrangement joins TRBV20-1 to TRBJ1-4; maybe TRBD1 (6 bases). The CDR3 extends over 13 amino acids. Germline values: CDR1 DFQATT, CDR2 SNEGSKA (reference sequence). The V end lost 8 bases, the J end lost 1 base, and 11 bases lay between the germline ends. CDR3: CSWTVGTNEKLFF. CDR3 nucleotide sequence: TGCAGTTGGACAGTCGGAACTAATGAAAAACTGTTTTTT.

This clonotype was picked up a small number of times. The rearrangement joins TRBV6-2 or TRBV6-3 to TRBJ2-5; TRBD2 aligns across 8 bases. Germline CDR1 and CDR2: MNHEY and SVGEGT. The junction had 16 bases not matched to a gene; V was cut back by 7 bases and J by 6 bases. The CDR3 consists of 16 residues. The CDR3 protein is CASIPAGARVLQTQYF. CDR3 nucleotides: TGTGCCAGCATCCCAGCGGGGGCCCGAGTTTTGCAGACCCAGTACTTC.

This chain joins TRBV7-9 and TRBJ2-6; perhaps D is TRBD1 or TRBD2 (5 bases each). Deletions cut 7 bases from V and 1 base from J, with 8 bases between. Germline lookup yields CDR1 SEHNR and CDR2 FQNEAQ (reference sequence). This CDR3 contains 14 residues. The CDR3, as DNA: TGTGCCAGCACCTGGGGGTCTGGGGCCAACGTCCTGACTTTC. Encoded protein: CASTWGSGANVLTF.

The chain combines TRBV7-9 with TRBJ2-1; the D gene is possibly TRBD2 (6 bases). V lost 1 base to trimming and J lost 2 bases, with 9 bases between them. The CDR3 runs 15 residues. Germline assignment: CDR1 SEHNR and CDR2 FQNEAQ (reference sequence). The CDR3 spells CASSLGRTTYNEQFF. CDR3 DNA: TGTGCCAGCAGCTTAGGGCGGACTACCTACAATGAGCAGTTCTTC.

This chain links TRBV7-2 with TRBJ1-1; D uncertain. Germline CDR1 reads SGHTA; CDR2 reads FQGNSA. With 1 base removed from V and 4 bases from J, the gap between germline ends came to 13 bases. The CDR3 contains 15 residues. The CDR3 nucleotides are TGTGCCAGCAGCTTAGACTATGGCGGTGGCACTGAAGCTTTCTTT. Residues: CASSLDYGGGTEAFF.

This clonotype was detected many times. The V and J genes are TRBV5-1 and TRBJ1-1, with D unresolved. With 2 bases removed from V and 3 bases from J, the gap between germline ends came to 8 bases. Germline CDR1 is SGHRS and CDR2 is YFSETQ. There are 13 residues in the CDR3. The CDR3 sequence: CASSFAEYTEAFF. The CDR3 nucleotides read TGCGCCAGCAGCTTCGCAGAGTACACTGAAGCTTTCTTT.

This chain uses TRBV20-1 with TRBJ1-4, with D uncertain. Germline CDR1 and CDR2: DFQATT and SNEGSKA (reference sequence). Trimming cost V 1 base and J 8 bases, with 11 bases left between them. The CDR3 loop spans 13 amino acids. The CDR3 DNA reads TGCAGTGCTAGAGGGGAAGTCGGCGAAAAACTGTTTTTT. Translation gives CSARGEVGEKLFF.

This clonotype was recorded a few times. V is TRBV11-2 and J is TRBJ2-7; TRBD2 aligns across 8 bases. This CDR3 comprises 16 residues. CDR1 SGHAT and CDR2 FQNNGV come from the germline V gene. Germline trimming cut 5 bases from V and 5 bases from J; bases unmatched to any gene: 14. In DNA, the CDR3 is TGTGCCAGCAGCCGTATCGTCAGCGGGAGATTCCACGAGCAGTACTTC. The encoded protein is CASSRIVSGRFHEQYF.

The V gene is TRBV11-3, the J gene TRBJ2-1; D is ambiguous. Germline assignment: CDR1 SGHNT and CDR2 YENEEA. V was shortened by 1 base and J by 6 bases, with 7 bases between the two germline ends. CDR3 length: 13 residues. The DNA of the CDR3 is TGTGCCAGCAGCTTAGCCGGTCGCAATGAGCAGTTCTTC. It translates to CASSLAGRNEQFF.

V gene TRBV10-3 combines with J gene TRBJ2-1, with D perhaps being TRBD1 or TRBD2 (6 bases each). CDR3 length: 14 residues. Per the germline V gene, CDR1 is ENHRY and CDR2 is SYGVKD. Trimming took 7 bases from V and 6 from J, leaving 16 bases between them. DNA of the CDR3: TGTGCCATCACCCCCCGGGGGCTGGGCAATGAGCAGTTCTTC. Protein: CAITPRGLGNEQFF.

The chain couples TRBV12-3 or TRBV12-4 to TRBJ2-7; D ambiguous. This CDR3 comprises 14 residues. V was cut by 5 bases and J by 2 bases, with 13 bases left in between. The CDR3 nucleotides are TGTGCCAGCAGTCCTTCGGTTGGCGCCTACGAGCAGTACTTC. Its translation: CASSPSVGAYEQYF.

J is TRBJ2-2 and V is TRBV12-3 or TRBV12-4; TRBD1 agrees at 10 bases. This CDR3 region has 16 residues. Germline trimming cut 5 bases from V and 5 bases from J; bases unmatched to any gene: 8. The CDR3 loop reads CASSPQGQGITGELFF. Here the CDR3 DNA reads TGTGCCAGCAGTCCCCAGGGACAGGGGATAACCGGGGAGCTGTTTTTT.

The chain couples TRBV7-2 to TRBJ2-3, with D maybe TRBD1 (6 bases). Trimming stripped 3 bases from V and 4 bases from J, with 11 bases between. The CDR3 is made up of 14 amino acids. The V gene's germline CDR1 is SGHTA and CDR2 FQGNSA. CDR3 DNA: TGTGCCAGCAGCTTCACCCCAGGGGCAGATACGCAGTATTTT. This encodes CASSFTPGADTQYF.

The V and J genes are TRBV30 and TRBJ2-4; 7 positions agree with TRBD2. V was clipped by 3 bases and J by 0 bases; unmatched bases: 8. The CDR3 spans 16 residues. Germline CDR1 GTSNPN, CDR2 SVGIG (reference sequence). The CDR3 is CAWSGRSPIAKNIQYF. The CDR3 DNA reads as TGTGCCTGGAGCGGGAGGTCACCTATAGCCAAAAACATTCAGTACTTC.

CDR3 nucleotides: TGTGCCAGCAGCTCTTTCGATATGGGCAGTTATGGCTACACCTTC. Its protein is CASSSFDMGSYGYTF. The V call is TRBV11-2, the J call TRBJ1-2; D not certain. This CDR3 has 15 residues. V was clipped by 4 bases and J by 5 bases, with 17 bases between them. Germline CDR1 and CDR2: SGHAT and FQNNGV.

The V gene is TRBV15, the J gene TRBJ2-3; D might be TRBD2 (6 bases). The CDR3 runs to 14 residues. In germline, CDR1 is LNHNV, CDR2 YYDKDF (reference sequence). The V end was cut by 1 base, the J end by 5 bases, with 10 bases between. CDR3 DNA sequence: TGTGCCACCAGCAGAGTGGGGGGTGAAGATACGCAGTATTTT. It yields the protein CATSRVGGEDTQYF.

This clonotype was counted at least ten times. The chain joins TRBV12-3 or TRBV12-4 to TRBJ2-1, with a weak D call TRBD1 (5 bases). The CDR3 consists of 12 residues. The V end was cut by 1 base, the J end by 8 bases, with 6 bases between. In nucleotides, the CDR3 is TGTGCCAGCAGTTTAGGGGGCTATGAGCAGTTCTTC. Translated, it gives CASSLGGYEQFF.